This TCR beta chain was found in a study of T cell repertoires in cytomegalovirus infection. Study details: Indicated by public TCR beta signatures were CMV infection and matching HLA type.

TCRdb re-analysed the reads in MiXCR, keeping a single row per CDR3 protein. This repertoire shows approximately 250,000 distinct CDR3 sequences, 10% to 15% found once; its top ten account for 1.6%. This clonotype was picked up many times. Antigen unknown. The study, taken as a whole, reports: HLA-C-restricted CMV-specific TCR beta clonotypes prevailed in the ex vivo response. Carriers of CMV plus the relevant HLA were identified by cumulative public TCR beta family frequency.

The sequence derives from a human donor in good health (CMV status not recorded). Some clones in this sample may be carry-over from other donors' samples. Sequencing was done on a sample of PBMCs.

The chain's CDR3 is CASSFDRATNTGELFF. CDR3 nucleotide sequence: TGTGCCAGCAGTTTTGACAGAGCTACGAACACCGGGGAGCTGTTTTTT. The chain employs TRBV12-3 or TRBV12-4 and TRBJ2-2; D may be TRBD1 (5 bases). The CDR3 spans 16 residues. V was clipped by 3 bases and J by 0 bases, with 11 bases between them.